The 30 T cell receptor beta chains listed next were all sequenced from one sample in a study of blood T cell repertoires in COVID-19. Sequencing used immunoSEQ multiplex PCR; TCRdb keeps in-frame clones, though not all of them. The sample consists of about 120,000 clones, approximately 88% of them appearing once. Sequenced: peripheral blood. The receptors here all came from a man aged 45 to 65 with acute or convalescent COVID-19.

DNA for the CDR3: TGTGCCAGTAGTCGGATCGTAGCGGGAGGGCCCTGGGCCAACGTCCTGACTTTC. It encodes CASSRIVAGGPWANVLTF. The chain employs TRBV19 and TRBJ2-6; TRBD2 agrees at 11 bases. With V trimmed by 5 bases and J by 5 bases, 11 bases remained unmatched. CDR3 length equals 18 residues. Germline V gene lookup returns CDR1 LNHDA and CDR2 SQIVND (reference sequence).

CDR3 in DNA: TGCGCCAGCAGCCCAATCCCGGGACAGGCAGTCACTGAAGCTTTCTTT. It is translated as CASSPIPGQAVTEAFF. The chain has TRBV5-1 and TRBJ1-1; 8 bases line up with TRBD1. The V and J ends lost 4 bases and 4 bases, in that order; junction bases with no gene match: 12. The CDR3 has 16 residues. The germline CDR1 and CDR2 sequences are SGHRS and YFSETQ.

The chain couples TRBV7-6 to TRBJ1-3; D is perhaps TRBD1 (5 bases). There are 16 residues in the CDR3. Per germline, CDR1 SGHVS and CDR2 FNYEAQ. V gave up 5 bases and J gave up 0 bases, with 14 bases separating them. The CDR3 DNA sequence: TGTGCCAGCAGCCTATCCTCGGGGGGCTCTGGAAACACCATATATTTT. Residues: CASSLSSGGSGNTIYF.

The gene calls are TRBV6-4 and TRBJ2-3; 9 nucleotides align to TRBD2. From germline, CDR1 is MRHNA and CDR2 SNTAGT. V lost 0 bases to trimming and J lost 2 bases; unmatched junction nucleotides: 9. CDR3 size: 18 residues. The CDR3 nucleotides are TGTGCCAGCAGTGACTCCCCCCTAGCGGGACGCCCCACAGATACGCAGTATTTT. Translation gives CASSDSPLAGRPTDTQYF.

The CDR3 DNA sequence: TGTGCCAGCAGCCAACGCTCTGGGGCCAACGTCCTGACTTTC. This codes for CASSQRSGANVLTF. The chain recombines TRBV3-1 (or the pseudogene TRBV3-2) with TRBJ2-6; no reliable D call. CDR3 length equals 14 residues. Germline CDR1 reads LGHDT; CDR2 reads YNNKEL (reference sequence). Trimming took 2 bases from V and 0 from J, leaving 2 bases between them.

The V and J genes are TRBV3-1 (or the pseudogene TRBV3-2) and TRBJ2-3; 10 bases agree with TRBD2. Germline V CDR1 and CDR2: LGHDT, YNNKEL (reference sequence). With 7 bases clipped from V and 0 bases from J, the junction kept 4 bases outside the gene matches. The CDR3 runs 15 residues. CDR3 sequence: CASTGTSASTDTQYF. CDR3 nucleotide sequence: TGTGCCAGCACCGGGACTAGCGCTAGCACAGATACGCAGTATTTT.

The chain recombines TRBV18 with TRBJ2-1; the match to TRBD2 covers 14 bases. Germline V gene sequence: CDR1 KGHSH, CDR2 LQKENI. V dropped 6 bases and J dropped 7; count of bases not matched to a gene: 5. The CDR3 is 15 residues long. The DNA for the CDR3 is TGTGCCAGCTCGCCGGGACTAGCGGGAGTAAATGAGCAGTTCTTC. Amino acids: CASSPGLAGVNEQFF.

J is TRBJ2-2 and V is TRBV9; 8 bases are a match to TRBD1. The length of the CDR3 is 15 residues. V dropped 3 bases and J dropped 2; count of bases not matched to a gene: 3. Germline V CDR1 and CDR2: SGDLS, YYNGEE. CDR3 nucleotide sequence: TGTGCCAGCAGCGCGACAGGGGCCAACACCGGGGAGCTGTTTTTT. Protein product: CASSATGANTGELFF.

Here the CDR3 DNA reads TGCGCCAGCAGCTTGCAGGGGAGCCAAGAGACCCAGTACTTC. Protein product: CASSLQGSQETQYF. The chain recombines TRBV5-1 with TRBJ2-5; perhaps TRBD1 as D (6 bases). Trimming stripped 1 base from V and 1 base from J, with 8 bases between. This CDR3 contains 14 residues. Per germline, CDR1 SGHRS and CDR2 YFSETQ.

V is TRBV7-9 and J is TRBJ1-1; D is uncertain. V was shortened by 4 bases and J by 8 bases, with 17 bases between the two germline ends. This CDR3 is built from 14 residues. Per the germline V gene, CDR1 is SEHNR and CDR2 is FQNEAQ (reference sequence). In DNA form, the CDR3 reads TGTGCCAGCAGCTCAGCGGGAGGTGGACCCGAAGCTTTCTTT. Encoded protein: CASSSAGGGPEAFF. Full variable domain (rest looked up from reference TRBV7-9 and TRBJ1-1): DTGVSQNPRHKITKRGQNVTFRCDPISEHNRLYWYRQTLGQGPEFLTYFQNEAQLEKSRLLSDRFSAERPKGSFSTLEIQRTEQGDSAMYLCASSSAGGGPEAFFGQGTRLTVV.

The sample holds a few counts of this clone. The chain joins TRBV27 to TRBJ1-2, with 8 bases fitting TRBD1. Germline V gene lookup returns CDR1 MNHEY and CDR2 SMNVEV (reference sequence). V shed 4 bases and J 3 bases; nucleotides not matched to a gene: 4. The CDR3 extends over 14 amino acids. The CDR3 region is CASSSTGVDYGYTF. The CDR3 DNA reads as TGTGCCAGCAGTTCGACAGGGGTGGACTATGGCTACACCTTC.

The J gene is TRBJ2-7, the V gene TRBV5-5, with TRBD2 as a possible D gene (5 bases). The germline CDR1 and CDR2 sequences are SGHKS and YYEKEE (reference sequence). Trimming pared 5 bases from V and 6 bases from J, leaving 18 bases between. The CDR3 sequence is 14 residues long. CDR3 in DNA: TGTGCCAGCAGTCTGGTGGCGCGGGTGGGCGAGCAGTACTTC. Its protein product is CASSLVARVGEQYF.

The rearrangement uses TRBV5-1 and TRBJ2-7; 7 bases map to TRBD1. The CDR3 is 16 residues long. Germline CDR1 is SGHRS and CDR2 is YFSETQ. Trimming cost V 4 bases and J 2 bases; bases outside gene matches: 12. CDR3 DNA: TGCGCCAGCAGCCCATTCGAGGGACAGACCACCTACGAGCAGTACTTC. Residues: CASSPFEGQTTYEQYF.

The rearrangement joins TRBV7-2 to TRBJ2-1; 10 positions match TRBD2. CDR3 length: 16 residues. V gave up 0 bases and J gave up 4 bases; unmatched junction bases: 3. CDR1 and CDR2 from the germline V gene are SGHTA and FQGNSA. CDR3 amino acids: CASSLALLAGYNEQFF. CDR3 coding DNA: TGTGCCAGCAGCTTAGCGCTACTAGCGGGATACAATGAGCAGTTCTTC.

The gene calls are TRBV9 and TRBJ2-3; perhaps TRBD2 as D (6 bases). CDR1 is SGDLS, CDR2 YYNGEE, per germline. This CDR3 is built from 17 residues. Trimming took off 4 bases at V and 2 bases at J, with 20 bases between the two ends. The CDR3, as DNA: TGTGCCAGCAGCACTCTCCCTATAGCGGATTTCACAGATACGCAGTATTTT. As protein: CASSTLPIADFTDTQYF.

This clone was counted a single time. The rearrangement uses TRBV6-5 and TRBJ1-5; 8 bases match TRBD1. Trimming at V came to 8 bases and at J to 0 bases, leaving 6 bases not matched to a gene. Per the germline V gene, CDR1 is MNHEY and CDR2 is SVGAGI. This CDR3 has 15 amino acids. As DNA, the CDR3 is TGTGCCAGCGCCCTCGGGACAGGTAGCAATCAGCCCCAGCATTTT. Protein sequence: CASALGTGSNQPQHF.

This chain uses TRBV11-2 with TRBJ2-2; 14 bases are shared with TRBD2. There are 17 residues in the CDR3. Germline CDR1 is SGHAT and CDR2 is FQNNGV. Trimming at V came to 5 bases and at J to 7 bases, leaving 9 bases not matched to a gene. In DNA, the CDR3 is TGTGCCAGCAGCCCCGGGACTAGCGGGAGTAACGTCGGGGAGCTGTTTTTT. Translating gives CASSPGTSGSNVGELFF.

This clone was seen once. One end of the junction fails to match germline, which may point to a read error. The chain recombines TRBV12-3 or TRBV12-4 with TRBJ2-1; D remains unclear. The CDR3 is 13 amino acids. CDR3 DNA sequence: TGTGCCAGCAGTTTTGGGCAGTACACTGAGCAGTTCTTC. Translating it yields CASSFGQYTEQFF.

This clone has a single count. The chain links TRBV29-1 to TRBJ2-5; 9 bases agree with TRBD2. The CDR3 is made up of 15 amino acids. J lost 1 base, V lost 3 bases, and 6 bases had no gene match. The germline CDR1 and CDR2 sequences are SQVTM and ANQGSEA. The CDR3 nucleotides are TGCAGCGTTGACGGTGTTAGCGGGAGCCAAGAGACCCAGTACTTC. This sequence encodes CSVDGVSGSQETQYF.

The rearrangement uses TRBV19 and TRBJ2-7, with 12 bases matching TRBD1. This CDR3 region has 12 residues. Trimming removed 5 bases from V and 8 bases from J; junction bases left unmatched: 1. Germline V CDR1 and CDR2: LNHDA, SQIVND (reference sequence). The CDR3 reads CASSGTGGQQYF. In DNA, the CDR3 is TGTGCCAGTAGTGGGACAGGGGGCCAGCAGTACTTC.

This chain connects TRBV27 to TRBJ2-5; D is possibly TRBD1 (6 bases). Trimming pared 1 base from V and 4 bases from J, leaving 22 bases between. Germline assignment: CDR1 MNHEY and CDR2 SMNVEV (reference sequence). The CDR3 covers 18 residues. CDR3 loop: CASSLWAGVTRTRETQYF. The CDR3 nucleotides are TGTGCCAGCAGTTTATGGGCAGGGGTTACGCGTACCCGAGAGACCCAGTACTTC.

This chain connects TRBV29-1 to TRBJ2-1, with D possibly matching TRBD2 (6 bases). V gave up 4 bases and J gave up 5 bases, with 15 bases separating them. Germline CDR1 SQVTM, CDR2 ANQGSEA. The CDR3 covers 14 residues. CDR3 sequence: CSVVPGAYDNEQFF. As DNA, the CDR3 is TGCAGCGTTGTGCCGGGAGCTTATGACAATGAGCAGTTCTTC.

The chain employs TRBV6-5 and TRBJ2-5, with TRBD2 matching 9 bases. CDR3 length equals 16 residues. Germline V gene data show CDR1 as MNHEY and CDR2 as SVGAGI. Trimming at V came to 4 bases and at J to 5 bases, leaving 11 bases not matched to a gene. The CDR3 reads CASSSPSAGGYETQYF. CDR3 nucleotides: TGTGCCAGCAGTTCTCCCTCGGCGGGAGGGTATGAGACCCAGTACTTC.

CDR3 nucleotide sequence: TGTGCCAGCAGCTTAGCAGCGTTTCAGTTCTTC. Amino acid sequence: CASSLAAFQFF. The chain is built from TRBV7-2 and TRBJ2-1; D is unresolved. The V gene lost 0 bases and the J gene lost 13 bases, with 7 bases spanning the gap. The CDR3 is 11 residues long. Germline values: CDR1 SGHTA, CDR2 FQGNSA.

The chain is built from TRBV2 and TRBJ2-1; TRBD2 agrees at 7 bases. The CDR3 runs to 16 residues. CDR1 and CDR2 (germline): SNHLY, FYNNEI. V lost 2 bases and J lost 7; bases outside the gene matches: 11. CDR3 nucleotides: TGTGCCAGCAGTGAACTCGTGGGAGGGAATTGGAATGAGCAGTTCTTC. Protein product: CASSELVGGNWNEQFF.

This clone was counted between two and nine times. This chain links TRBV5-4 with TRBJ2-3; a possible D gene is TRBD2 (6 bases). CDR1 SGHNT and CDR2 YYREEE come from the germline V gene (reference sequence). V gave up 3 bases and J gave up 5 bases, with 16 bases separating them. The CDR3 loop spans 15 amino acids. The CDR3 DNA reads TGTGCCAGCAGCTCCCGGGTGCGGGGACGAGATACGCAGTATTTT. Protein sequence: CASSSRVRGRDTQYF.

This chain links TRBV28 with TRBJ1-5, with D unclear. CDR1 and CDR2 (germline): MDHEN, SYDVKM. The CDR3 extends over 15 amino acids. V lost 7 bases, J lost 3 bases, and 16 bases lay in between. The CDR3 region is CASTSAGGVNQPQHF. The CDR3 nucleotides read TGTGCCAGCACTTCGGCGGGCGGAGTCAATCAGCCCCAGCATTTT.

About this clone itself: Other DNA sequences of this sample code for an identical CDR3. The chain recombines TRBV19 with TRBJ1-1, with a possible D match to TRBD1 (5 bases). Germline V gives CDR1 LNHDA, CDR2 SQIVND (reference sequence). CDR3 length: 13 residues. Trimming stripped 3 bases from V and 3 bases from J, with 8 bases between. CDR3 amino acids: CASSISRDTEAFF. The CDR3, as DNA: TGTGCCAGTAGTATCTCCAGGGACACTGAAGCTTTCTTT.

The chain is built from TRBV7-9 and TRBJ2-1; 9 bases line up with TRBD1. The ends lost 4 bases at V and 8 bases at J; junction bases unmatched: 12. Germline V gives CDR1 SEHNR, CDR2 FQNEAQ (reference sequence). This CDR3 spans 16 amino acids. CDR3 sequence (DNA): TGTGCCAGCAGCTCCCAAGGTGGGACAGGGTACTATGAGCAGTTCTTC. Amino acids: CASSSQGGTGYYEQFF.

A few counts support this clone. The chain has TRBV5-1 and TRBJ1-4, with TRBD1 matching 11 bases. V was clipped by 4 bases and J by 1 base; unmatched bases: 12. Germline CDR1 is SGHRS and CDR2 is YFSETQ. This CDR3 is built from 19 residues. The CDR3 sequence: CASSGTGTGGLGTNEKLFF. For the CDR3, the DNA is TGCGCCAGCAGCGGAACCGGGACAGGGGGTCTTGGAACTAATGAAAAACTGTTTTTT.